Listed below are T cell receptor beta chains from one sample, sequenced in a study of post-analysis software for immune sequencing data. TCRdb fed the PCR reads into MiXCR, producing one record per CDR3 protein. The sample holds roughly 800,000 distinct CDR3 sequences, 25% to 30% seen once. Sequenced sample: blood. The origin of the receptors is a girl aged 10 to 17 with multiple sclerosis. Each CDR3 is given with its conserved first and last residue. D genes are given only for firm matches. Rows may omit the clone size; those that give it use once, few, many or a size class.

TRBJ2-3 - TRBV5-1 many CASSLTADTQYF TGTGCCAGCAGCTTAACCGCGGATACGCAGTATTTT
TRBJ2-1 - TRBV9 - CASSVEGWANEQFF TGTGCCAGCAGCGTAGAGGGCTGGGCGAATGAGCAGTTCTTC
TRBJ2-3 - TRBV7-2 - CASSLDAGLADTQYF TGTGCCAGCAGCTTAGATGCAGGGTTGGCAGATACGCAGTATTTT
TRBJ2-3 - TRBV6-4 few CASSDRVWDTQYF TGTGCCAGCAGTGATCGCGTTTGGGATACGCAGTATTTT
TRBJ2-4 - TRBV20-1 - CSARETVKNIQYF TGCAGTGCTAGAGAGACAGTCAAAAACATTCAGTACTTC
TRBJ2-4 TRBD1 TRBV7-8 - CASSQRTGGAKNIQYF TGTGCCAGCAGCCAACGGACAGGTGGAGCCAAAAACATTCAGTACTTC
TRBJ2-5 - TRBV7-2 few CASSLGFREQTQYF TGTGCCAGCAGCTTAGGTTTCAGGGAGCAGACCCAGTACTTC
TRBJ1-6 TRBD1 TRBV7-9 - CASSPGQGALYSPLHF TGTGCCAGCAGCCCCGGACAGGGGGCTTTATATTCACCCCTCCACTTT
TRBJ2-1 TRBD2 TRBV7-9 few CASSPSLAGAYNEQFF TGTGCCAGCAGCCCCAGCCTAGCGGGGGCTTACAATGAGCAGTTCTTC
TRBJ2-3 - TRBV5-1 - CASKPSVTYTDTQYF TGCGCCAGCAAACCGTCCGTCACCTATACAGATACGCAGTATTTT
TRBJ2-5 - TRBV7-9 few CASSSRGQGSETQYF TGTGCCAGCAGCTCCCGGGGCCAAGGGTCGGAGACCCAGTACTTC
TRBJ2-1 - TRBV7-2 - CASSSAGQWNEQFF TGTGCCAGCAGCTCAGCGGGACAATGGAATGAGCAGTTCTTC
TRBJ1-3 TRBD1 TRBV12-3/TRBV12-4 - CASTIHGTGGNTIYF TGTGCCAGCACCATCCACGGGACAGGAGGAAACACCATATATTTT
TRBJ1-1 - TRBV20-1 few CSAFRGGGADTEAFF TGCAGTGCCTTCAGGGGAGGGGGGGCGGACACTGAAGCTTTCTTT
TRBJ2-5 TRBD1 TRBV15 - CATSSGRTGGFQETQYF TGTGCCACCAGCAGTGGGAGGACAGGGGGCTTCCAAGAGACCCAGTACTTC
TRBJ2-7 - TRBV7-2 - CASSQRGHSYEQYF TGTGCCAGCAGCCAGCGGGGACATTCCTACGAGCAGTACTTC
TRBJ2-1 - TRBV7-8 few CASSPIGDPTNEQFF TGTGCCAGCAGCCCGATTGGGGACCCCACCAATGAGCAGTTCTTC
TRBJ2-2 - TRBV28 - CASLTDLGTGELFF TGTGCCAGCCTAACCGACCTGGGCACCGGGGAGCTGTTTTTT
TRBJ1-4 - TRBV5-1 once CASSLSQNYNEKLFF TGCGCCAGCAGCCTCTCACAGAACTATAATGAAAAACTGTTTTTT
TRBJ2-1 - TRBV27 - CASSEGGLANEQFF TGTGCCAGCAGTGAGGGGGGGTTGGCGAATGAGCAGTTCTTC
TRBJ1-2 - TRBV5-1 - CASSYRTASVSNYGYTF TGCGCCAGCAGCTACCGGACAGCTAGTGTCTCTAACTATGGCTACACCTTC
TRBJ2-5 TRBD2 TRBV4-2 many CASSRSSGGARQETQYF TGTGCCAGCAGCCGGAGTAGCGGGGGGGCAAGACAAGAGACCCAGTACTTC